These T cell receptor beta chains were read from a single sample in a study of blood T cell repertoires in COVID-19. Sequencing was performed with immunoSEQ multiplex PCR; in TCRdb, only in-frame clones are kept and a portion is missing. The sample records fewer than 700,000 clones, roughly 91% being singletons. Material for sequencing was peripheral blood. These receptors originate from a woman aged 50 to 60 with COVID-19, enrolled during active disease. Each CDR3 is given with its conserved first and last residue. The order of the fields is V gene, clone size, J gene, D gene, CDR3 protein, CDR3 DNA. A D gene is named only where the DNA matches it firmly. Clone size is not always given. Where it is, it says once, few, many or a class for expanded clones.

V: TRBV28
size: .
J: TRBJ1-2
D: .
CDR3: CASSLRGYGYTF
DNA: TGTGCCAGCAGTTTACGGGGGTATGGCTACACCTTC

V: TRBV7-8
size: .
J: TRBJ1-3
D: TRBD1
CDR3: CASSSPTGSGNTIYF
DNA: TGTGCCAGCAGCTCTCCGACAGGGTCTGGAAACACCATATATTTT

V: TRBV28
size: .
J: TRBJ1-2
D: .
CDR3: CASRATDTYGYTF
DNA: TGTGCCAGCCGCGCGACGGACACCTATGGCTACACCTTC

V: TRBV9
size: .
J: TRBJ1-5
D: TRBD1
CDR3: CASSALHPGQGSQPQHF
DNA: TGTGCCAGCAGCGCTTTGCATCCGGGACAGGGGTCCCAGCCCCAGCATTTT

V: TRBV7-8
size: .
J: TRBJ2-2
D: TRBD1
CDR3: CASSLGNPRRGTGRTGELFF
DNA: TGTGCCAGCAGCTTAGGAAACCCACGCCGCGGGACAGGGAGAACCGGGGAGCTGTTTTTT

V: TRBV7-9
size: .
J: TRBJ2-7
D: TRBD2
CDR3: CASSLSSTSGGAGEQYF
DNA: TGTGCCAGCAGCTTATCTTCGACTAGCGGGGGGGCAGGCGAGCAGTACTTC

V: TRBV3-1/TRBV3-2
size: .
J: TRBJ2-2
D: TRBD2
CDR3: CASSRSGGSTADTGELFF
DNA: TGTGCCAGCAGCCGTAGCGGGGGCAGTACCGCGGACACCGGGGAGCTGTTTTTT

V: TRBV12-3/TRBV12-4
size: .
J: TRBJ2-7
D: .
CDR3: CASSLAYRYEQYF
DNA: TGTGCCAGCAGTTTAGCCTACAGATACGAGCAGTACTTC

V: TRBV7-3
size: once
J: TRBJ1-2
D: TRBD1
CDR3: CASSIHDRGTKGYTF
DNA: TGTGCCAGCAGCATCCACGACAGGGGTACGAAAGGCTACACCTTC

V: TRBV19
size: few
J: TRBJ1-3
D: .
CDR3: CASSTRNSGNTIYF
DNA: TGTGCCAGTAGTACGAGAAACTCTGGAAACACCATATATTTT

V: TRBV5-4
size: .
J: TRBJ1-2
D: .
CDR3: CASSFSANYGYTF
DNA: TGTGCCAGCAGCTTCTCCGCTAACTATGGCTACACCTTC

V: TRBV30
size: .
J: TRBJ1-5
D: .
CDR3: CAWSSILSYQPQHF
DNA: TGTGCCTGGAGTTCCATATTGAGTTATCAGCCCCAGCATTTT

V: TRBV3-1/TRBV3-2
size: .
J: TRBJ2-3
D: TRBD2
CDR3: CASRASGGGDTQYF
DNA: TGTGCCAGCAGAGCTAGCGGGGGAGGAGATACGCAGTATTTT

V: TRBV5-1
size: once
J: TRBJ2-7
D: TRBD1
CDR3: CASNPGTGGFYEQYF
DNA: TGCGCCAGCAACCCCGGGACAGGGGGCTTCTACGAGCAGTACTTC

V: TRBV5-4
size: few
J: TRBJ2-1
D: .
CDR3: CASSLTGDEQFF
DNA: TGTGCCAGCAGCTTGACGGGGGATGAGCAGTTCTTC

V: TRBV30
size: few
J: TRBJ1-2
D: TRBD1
CDR3: CAWSVHRGENYGYTF
DNA: TGTGCCTGGAGTGTTCACAGGGGTGAGAACTATGGCTACACCTTC

V: TRBV29-1
size: .
J: TRBJ2-7
D: .
CDR3: CSFVRGYEQYF
DNA: TGCAGTTTTGTCCGGGGCTACGAGCAGTACTTC

V: TRBV27
size: .
J: TRBJ1-2
D: .
CDR3: CASRGANYGYTF
DNA: TGTGCCAGCCGGGGAGCTAACTATGGCTACACCTTC

V: TRBV29-1
size: .
J: TRBJ1-2
D: .
CDR3: CSVERGGSGYGYTF
DNA: TGCAGCGTTGAAAGGGGGGGATCGGGTTATGGCTACACCTTC

V: TRBV27
size: .
J: TRBJ1-1
D: TRBD1
CDR3: CASSLQGVGTEAFF
DNA: TGTGCCAGCAGTTTACAGGGGGTAGGGACTGAAGCTTTCTTT

V: TRBV5-8
size: .
J: TRBJ1-2
D: .
CDR3: CASSHRANYGYTF
DNA: TGTGCCAGCAGCCACAGGGCAAACTATGGCTACACCTTC